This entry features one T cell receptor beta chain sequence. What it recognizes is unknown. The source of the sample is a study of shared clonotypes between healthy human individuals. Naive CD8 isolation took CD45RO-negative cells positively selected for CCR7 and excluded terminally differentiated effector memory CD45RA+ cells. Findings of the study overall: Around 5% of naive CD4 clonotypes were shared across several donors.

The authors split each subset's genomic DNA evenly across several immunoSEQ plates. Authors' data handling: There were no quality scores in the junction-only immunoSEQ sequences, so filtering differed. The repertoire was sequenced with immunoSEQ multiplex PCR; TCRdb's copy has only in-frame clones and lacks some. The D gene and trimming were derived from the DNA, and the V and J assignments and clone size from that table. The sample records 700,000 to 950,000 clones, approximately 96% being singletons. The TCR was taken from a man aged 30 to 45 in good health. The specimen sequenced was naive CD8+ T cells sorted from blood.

This chain's CDR3 is CASSRLAESYEQYF. CDR3 DNA: TGTGCCAGCAGCCGACTAGCGGAGTCCTACGAGCAGTACTTC. The chain joins TRBV28 to TRBJ2-7; TRBD2 agrees at 9 bases. The junction had 4 bases not matched to a gene; V was cut back by 6 bases and J by 1 base. There are 14 residues in the CDR3. Germline assignment: CDR1 MDHEN and CDR2 SYDVKM. The whole variable domain, filled in from reference TRBV28 and TRBJ2-7, reads DVKVTQSSRYLVKRTGEKVFLECVQDMDHENMFWYRQDPGLGLRLIYFSYDVKMKEKGDIPEGYSVSREKKERFSLILESASTNQTSMYLCASSRLAESYEQYFGPGTRLTVT.